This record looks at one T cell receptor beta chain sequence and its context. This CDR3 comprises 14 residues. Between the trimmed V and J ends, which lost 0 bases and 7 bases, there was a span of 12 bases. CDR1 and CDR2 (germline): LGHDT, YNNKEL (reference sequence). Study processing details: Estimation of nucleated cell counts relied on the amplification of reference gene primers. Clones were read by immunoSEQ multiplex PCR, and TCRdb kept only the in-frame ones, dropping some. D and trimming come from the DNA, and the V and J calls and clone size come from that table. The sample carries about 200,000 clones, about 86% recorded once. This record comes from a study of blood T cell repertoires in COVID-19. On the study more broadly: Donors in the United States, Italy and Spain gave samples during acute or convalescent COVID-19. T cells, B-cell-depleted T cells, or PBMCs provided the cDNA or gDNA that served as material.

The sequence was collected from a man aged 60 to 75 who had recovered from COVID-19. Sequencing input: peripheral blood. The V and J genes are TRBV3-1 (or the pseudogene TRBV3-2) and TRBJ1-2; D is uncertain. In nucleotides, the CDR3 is TGTGCCAGCAGCCAAGAAAGGCGGGGTTCTGGCTACACCTTC. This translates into CASSQERRGSGYTF.